This T cell receptor (beta chain) was identified in a study of monozygotic twins with inflammatory bowel disease (dated by TCRdb to between 2017 and 2020). Looking at the study overall: The full study comprised 28 monozygotic twin pairs: nine German pairs (four IBD-concordant, five IBD-discordant) and 19 IBD-discordant Danish pairs. The search for disease-associated traits relied mainly on comparing IBD patients with their genetically identical healthy co-twins within discordant pairs. Each individual had, on average, about 151 000 unique TCRalpha sequences and 181 000 unique TCRbeta sequences available for analysis.

Overall results and qualifications from the work: A decrease in TCRbeta repertoire diversity, as measured by inverse Simpson index, was observed in IBD patients compared with their healthy co-twins. Different T cell subtypes could not be distinguished in the analysis. Because patients received different immunosuppressive treatments, the repertoires may have picked up extra background noise and variability between individuals. Fewer clonotypes were shared with other individuals by IBD patients than by healthy twins, most markedly in patients showing signs of disease activity. The results gave no support for a single strong signal or clonotype linked to IBD. Repertoire similarity did not differ between concordant and discordant twins, which could be due to limited statistical power.

Library prep was done by 5' RACE. For each TCR library, 3,000 to 4,000 ng of total RNA was used. For each sample, cDNA synthesis with SMARTScribe reverse transcriptase was split into eight separate reactions. During cDNA synthesis, template switching was used to introduce unique molecular identifiers that contained a 6-nucleotide sample barcode. TCRalpha and TCRbeta cDNA was amplified by two nested PCRs of about 15 and 9 cycles, with bead purification after each PCR. Before amplification, the cDNA was treated with uracil DNA-glycosylase and purified using the QIAquick PCR purification kit. The second PCR added Illumina TruSeq-compatible adapters along with sample-specific barcodes. TapeStation and Qubit were used to check library quality and concentration, and 5 ng of each library went into the pool. Pooled libraries were sequenced on an Illumina HiSeq2500 single-index Rapid Run with 2 x 100 bp reads and custom sequencing primers. On the study's bioinformatics: MiGEC version 1.2.6 was used for UMI-based consensus assembly to correct PCR and sequencing errors. MiXCR version 2.1.1 handled V(D)J alignment, clonotype assembly and CDR3 extraction. Normalisation of gene usage, clonotype sharing and MAIT/NKT TCR abundance was achieved by analysing the top 1000, 10 000 and 20 000 clonotypes per sample. Diversity was computed as the inverse Simpson index with the vegan R package after downsampling to 27 000 UMIs. Paired Mann-Whitney U tests were applied to discordant twin pairs, and Benjamini-Hochberg correction was used for multiple testing. TCRdb reprocessed the raw reads; every CDR3 protein sequence is a single record, and DNA is not supplied. In this record, the V and J calls reflect TCRdb's handling and not the investigators' own analysis. The table for this sample shows 400,000 or so distinct CDR3 sequences. The ten largest clones capture approximately 2.4% of the sample.

From each donor, an approximately 2.6 ml peripheral blood sample was collected into PAXgene tubes and kept at -80 degrees C. Without any T cell sorting, total RNA was extracted from whole blood using the PAXgene blood miRNA kit on an automated QIAcube. Deep TCRalpha and TCRbeta repertoire profiling with unique molecular barcoding was performed on peripheral blood of monozygotic twin pairs concordant or discordant for inflammatory bowel disease. For every twin pair, smoking habits were documented, and each individual was categorised as a current, former or never smoker. Turning to this clonotype: No cognate antigen has been identified for it.

Counted from cysteine to phenylalanine, this CDR3 has 15 amino acids. No DNA is listed. CDR1 and CDR2 were assigned from the germline V gene as LGHNA and YNFKEQ. Sample: blood. The TCR comes from a human donor with ulcerative colitis or Crohn's disease, or a healthy co-twin of an affected twin (not recorded which). The V and J segments used are TRBV4-2 and TRBJ2-5; TCRdb's D call, TRBD1, is unchecked because there is no DNA. The CDR3 protein is CASSFDGTAQETQYF.